This T cell receptor (beta chain) is from a study of blood T cell repertoires in COVID-19 (dated by TCRdb to about 2020). Background for the entire study: Collaborator samples came from the United States, Italy and Spain and covered acute and convalescent phases of COVID-19. The prospective study material was composed of cDNA or gDNA derived from T cells, B-cell-depleted T cells, or PBMCs. Subjects who had been exposed to COVID-19, were actively infected with it, or had recovered from it provided the deeply sampled blood TCRbeta repertoires that made up the dataset. A freely available public database, intended as a resource for researchers studying the immune response to SARS-CoV-2, is where the repertoires were released. The samples were drawn from the first 160 participants of the ongoing ImmuneRACE study and from about 1,200 subjects provided by 6 global collaborators. The sample metadata nearly always contained a de-identified subject ID, COVID-19 status, age in years and sex. Where HLA class I and class II types were available, the types were taken from metadata supplied by the sample provider, not from assay-based typing.

The collaborating institutions used their own protocols to collect whole blood in K2EDTA tubes. For TCRbeta analysis, collaborators shipped samples as frozen whole blood, isolated PBMCs, or DNA extracted from either of those sample types. Counted from cysteine to phenylalanine, this CDR3 has 17 amino acids. The retained sequence is limited to the CDR3, 51 bases, with the frame set at the first base. V ends up 3 bases short and J 1 base short, with an unmatched junction base count of 10. Per the germline V gene, SGHTA is the CDR1 and FQGNSA is the CDR2. The immunoSEQ Assay, a bias-controlled multiplex PCR, was used to amplify TCRbeta CDR3 regions from genomic DNA. The source study handled its data this way. Nucleated cell counts per sample were estimated from amplification of reference gene primers within the assay. Sequence reads were collapsed and filtered to measure the absolute abundance of every unique TCRbeta CDR3 rearrangement. For each sample, productive Simpson clonality was calculated as the square root of Simpson's diversity index across productive rearrangements. TCRdb's version of the immuneACCESS table is confined to in-frame rearrangements and falls short of the full clone set. An unresolved V gene accounts for under half of the shortfall where checked; the remainder is of unknown origin. V, J and clone size are taken as reported in that table, and D and trimming were inferred from the DNA itself. For this sample there are tens of thousands of clones; more than 75% appear just once. The ten largest account for roughly 6.1% of the sample.

Concerning this clone itself: Its target antigen remains unknown. No much larger clone is present one base from it, and per-base qualities are unavailable.

The investigation overall reported the following: Clinical and demographic metadata were provided uncurated, with the amount varying by source and participant.

The specimen was peripheral blood. This receptor chain uses TRBV7-2 and TRBJ2-7, and 9 junctional nucleotides match TRBD1. This receptor was obtained from a human donor in a cohort sampled during active COVID-19. The CDR3 sequence is CASSFLFTGTGSYEQYF. The nucleotides are TGTGCCAGCAGCTTTCTCTTCACCGGGACAGGGTCCTACGAGCAGTACTTC.